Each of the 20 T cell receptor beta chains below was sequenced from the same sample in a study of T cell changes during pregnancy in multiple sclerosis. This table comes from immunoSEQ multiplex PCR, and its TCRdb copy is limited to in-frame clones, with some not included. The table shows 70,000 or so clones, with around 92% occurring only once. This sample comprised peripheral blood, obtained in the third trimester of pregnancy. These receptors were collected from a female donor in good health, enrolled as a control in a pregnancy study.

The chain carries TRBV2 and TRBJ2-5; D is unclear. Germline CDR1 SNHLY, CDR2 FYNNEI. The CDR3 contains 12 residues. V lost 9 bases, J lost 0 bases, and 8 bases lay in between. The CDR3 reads CARQVYQETQYF. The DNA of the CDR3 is TGTGCCAGGCAGGTGTACCAAGAGACCCAGTACTTC.

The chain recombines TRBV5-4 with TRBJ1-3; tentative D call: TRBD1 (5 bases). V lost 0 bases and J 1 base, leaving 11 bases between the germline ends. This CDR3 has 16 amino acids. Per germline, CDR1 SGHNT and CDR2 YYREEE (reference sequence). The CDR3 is CASSLVGVDSGNTIYF. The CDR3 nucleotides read TGTGCCAGCAGCTTGGTAGGGGTGGATTCTGGAAACACCATATATTTT.

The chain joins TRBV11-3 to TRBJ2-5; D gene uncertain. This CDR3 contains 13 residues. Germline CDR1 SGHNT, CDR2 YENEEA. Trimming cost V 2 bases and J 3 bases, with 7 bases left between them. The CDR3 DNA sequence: TGTGCCAGCAGCTTACCCCAGGAAGAGACCCAGTACTTC. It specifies CASSLPQEETQYF.

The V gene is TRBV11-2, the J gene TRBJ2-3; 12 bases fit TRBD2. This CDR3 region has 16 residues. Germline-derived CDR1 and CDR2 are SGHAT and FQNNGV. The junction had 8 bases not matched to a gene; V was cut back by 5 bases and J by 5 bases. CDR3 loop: CASSRSSGGAIDTQYF. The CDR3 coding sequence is TGTGCCAGCAGCCGGTCTAGCGGGGGGGCCATAGATACGCAGTATTTT. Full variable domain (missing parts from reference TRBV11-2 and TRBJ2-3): EAGVAQSPRYKIIEKRQSVAFWCNPISGHATLYWYQQILGQGPKLLIQFQNNGVVDDSQLPKDRFSAERLKGVDSTLKIQPAKLEDSAVYLCASSRSSGGAIDTQYFGPGTRLTVL.

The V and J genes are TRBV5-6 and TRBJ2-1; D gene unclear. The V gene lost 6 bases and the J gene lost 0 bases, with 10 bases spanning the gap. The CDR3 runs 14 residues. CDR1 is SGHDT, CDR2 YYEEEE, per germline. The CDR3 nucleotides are TGTGCCAGCATCGACTCAGACTCCTACAATGAGCAGTTCTTC. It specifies CASIDSDSYNEQFF.

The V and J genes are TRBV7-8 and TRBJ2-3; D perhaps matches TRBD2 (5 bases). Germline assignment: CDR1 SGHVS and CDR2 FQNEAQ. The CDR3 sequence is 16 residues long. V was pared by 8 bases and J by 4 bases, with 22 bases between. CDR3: CASQGGRAWMPDTQYF. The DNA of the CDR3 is TGTGCCAGCCAAGGAGGCAGAGCGTGGATGCCAGATACGCAGTATTTT.

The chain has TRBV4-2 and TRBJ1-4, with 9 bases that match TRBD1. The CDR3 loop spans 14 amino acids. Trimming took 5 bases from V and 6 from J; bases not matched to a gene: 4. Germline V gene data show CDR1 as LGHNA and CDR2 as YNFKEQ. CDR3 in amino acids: CASSFRDRDEKLFF. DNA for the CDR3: TGTGCCAGCAGCTTCCGGGACAGGGATGAAAAACTGTTTTTT.

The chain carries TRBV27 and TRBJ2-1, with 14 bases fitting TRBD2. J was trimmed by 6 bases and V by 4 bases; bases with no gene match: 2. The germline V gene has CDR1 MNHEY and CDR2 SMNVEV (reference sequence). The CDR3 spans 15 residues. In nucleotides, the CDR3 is TGTGCCAGCAGTTATGGGACTAGCGGGAGCAATGAGCAGTTCTTC. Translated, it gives CASSYGTSGSNEQFF.

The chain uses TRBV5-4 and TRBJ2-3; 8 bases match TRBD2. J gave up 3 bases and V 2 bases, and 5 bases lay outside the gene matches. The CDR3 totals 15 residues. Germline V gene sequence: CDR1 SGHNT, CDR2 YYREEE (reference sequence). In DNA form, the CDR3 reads TGTGCCAGCAGCTTAAGCGGGGGAGGGACAGATACGCAGTATTTT. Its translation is CASSLSGGGTDTQYF.

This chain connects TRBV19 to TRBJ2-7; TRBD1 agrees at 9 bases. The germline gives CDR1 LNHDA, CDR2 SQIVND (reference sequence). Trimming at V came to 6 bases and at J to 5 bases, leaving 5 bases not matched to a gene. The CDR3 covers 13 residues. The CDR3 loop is CASRGQGFDEQYF. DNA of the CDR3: TGTGCCAGTAGGGGACAGGGATTCGACGAGCAGTACTTC.

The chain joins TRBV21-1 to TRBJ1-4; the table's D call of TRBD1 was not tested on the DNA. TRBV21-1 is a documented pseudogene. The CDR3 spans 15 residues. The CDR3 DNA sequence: TGTGCCAGCAGCAAAGCACAGGAGACTAATGAAAAACTGTTTTTT. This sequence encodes CASSKAQETNEKLFF.

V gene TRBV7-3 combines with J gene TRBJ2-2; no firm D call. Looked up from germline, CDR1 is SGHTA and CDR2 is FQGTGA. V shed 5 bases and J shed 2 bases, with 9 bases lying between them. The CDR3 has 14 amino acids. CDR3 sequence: CASSRQLNTGELFF. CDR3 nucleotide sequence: TGTGCCAGCAGCCGACAACTTAACACCGGGGAGCTGTTTTTT.

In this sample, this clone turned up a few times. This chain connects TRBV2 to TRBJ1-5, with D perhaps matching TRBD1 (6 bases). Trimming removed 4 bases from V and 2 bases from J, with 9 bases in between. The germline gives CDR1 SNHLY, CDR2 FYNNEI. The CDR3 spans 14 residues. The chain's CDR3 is CASSARQGNQPQHF. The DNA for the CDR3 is TGTGCCAGCAGTGCCCGACAGGGCAATCAGCCCCAGCATTTT.

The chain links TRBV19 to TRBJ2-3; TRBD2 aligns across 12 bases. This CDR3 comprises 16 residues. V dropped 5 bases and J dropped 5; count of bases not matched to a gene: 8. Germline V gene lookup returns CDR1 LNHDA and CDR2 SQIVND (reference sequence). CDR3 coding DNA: TGTGCCAGTAGTGGGCGACTAGCGGGAGTTGGAGATACGCAGTATTTT. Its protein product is CASSGRLAGVGDTQYF.

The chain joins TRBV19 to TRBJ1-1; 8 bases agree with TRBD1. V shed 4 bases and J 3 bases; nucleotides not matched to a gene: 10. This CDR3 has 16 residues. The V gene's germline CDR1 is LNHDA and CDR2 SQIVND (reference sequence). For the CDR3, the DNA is TGTGCCAGTAGTACACCACCGGGACAGGATTACACTGAAGCTTTCTTT. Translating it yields CASSTPPGQDYTEAFF.

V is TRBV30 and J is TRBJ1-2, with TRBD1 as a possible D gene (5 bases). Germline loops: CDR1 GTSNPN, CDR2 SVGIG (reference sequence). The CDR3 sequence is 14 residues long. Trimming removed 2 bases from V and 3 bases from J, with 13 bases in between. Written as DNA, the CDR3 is TGTGCCTGGAGTCTGACGACAGCACACTATGGCTACACCTTC. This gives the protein CAWSLTTAHYGYTF.

CDR3 DNA sequence: TGTGCCTCAACACAGGGCTCTGGGGCCAACGTCCTGACTTTC. Its translation is CASTQGSGANVLTF. The chain is built from TRBV19 and TRBJ2-6, with D perhaps TRBD1 (6 bases). CDR1 is LNHDA and CDR2 is SQIVND in the germline V gene (reference sequence). CDR3 length equals 14 residues. Trimming took off 11 bases at V and 0 bases at J, with 11 bases between the two ends.

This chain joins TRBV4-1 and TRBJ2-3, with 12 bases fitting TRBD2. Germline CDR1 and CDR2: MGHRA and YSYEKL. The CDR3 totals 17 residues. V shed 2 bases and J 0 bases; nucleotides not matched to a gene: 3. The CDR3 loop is CASSQSTSGGSTDTQYF. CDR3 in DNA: TGCGCCAGCAGCCAATCGACTAGCGGGGGAAGCACAGATACGCAGTATTTT.

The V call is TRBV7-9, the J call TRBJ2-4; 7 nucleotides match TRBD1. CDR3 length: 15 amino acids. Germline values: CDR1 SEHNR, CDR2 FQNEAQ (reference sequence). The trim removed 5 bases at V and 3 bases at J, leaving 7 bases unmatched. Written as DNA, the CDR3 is TGTGCCAGCAGCCGACCAGGGGACAGCAAAAACATTCAGTACTTC. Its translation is CASSRPGDSKNIQYF.

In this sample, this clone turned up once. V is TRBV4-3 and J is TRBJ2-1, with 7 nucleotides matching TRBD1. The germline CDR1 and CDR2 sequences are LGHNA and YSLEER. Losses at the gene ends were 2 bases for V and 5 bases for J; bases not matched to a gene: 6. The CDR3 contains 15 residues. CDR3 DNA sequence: TGCGCCAGCAGCCAAACGGGACAGAACGACAATGAGCAGTTCTTC. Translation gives CASSQTGQNDNEQFF.